Below, one T cell receptor (beta chain) is given with its context. No antigen is known for it. This sample was included in a study of identical twins. General observations from the study: Twins shared beta out-of-frame sequences in excess, but this excess was weaker. Beta clonotypes that were abundant in cord blood contained fewer insertions, a pattern absent from memory repertoires.

Trimming stripped 0 bases from V and 4 bases from J, with 19 bases between. This CDR3 comprises 17 residues. The germline V gene encodes CDR1 SGDLS and CDR2 YYNGEE. TCRdb redid the calling of the 5' RACE reads with MiXCR, one entry per CDR3 protein. The table records about 240,000 distinct CDR3 sequences, about 11% of them present only once. The chain employs TRBV9 and TRBJ2-5; unclear D gene. The sequence was obtained from a man aged 50 to 59 in good health. Sequenced: memory T cells sorted from blood. CDR3 coding DNA: TGTGCCAGCAGCGTAGGACCTTTGATGGGATCGGCAGAGACCCAGTACTTC. Translating gives CASSVGPLMGSAETQYF. Together with reference TRBV9 and TRBJ2-5, the CDR3 gives the full variable domain: DSGVTQTPKHLITATGQRVTLRCSPRSGDLSVYWYQQSLDQGLQFLIQYYNGEERAKGNILERFSAQQFPDLHSELNLSSLELGDSALYFCASSVGPLMGSAETQYFGPGTRLLVL.